Presented here are 27 T cell receptor beta chains from one specimen sequenced in a study of blood T cell repertoires in COVID-19. This table comes from immunoSEQ multiplex PCR, and its TCRdb copy is limited to in-frame clones, with some not included. The sample records under 300,000 clones, 82% being singletons. Sequencing was carried out using peripheral blood. Every receptor here comes from a woman in her sixties or seventies with active or convalescent COVID-19.

V and J are TRBV27 and TRBJ1-5; D unclear. There are 16 residues in the CDR3. Trimming took off 0 bases at V and 5 bases at J, with 14 bases between the two ends. Germline CDR1 MNHEY, CDR2 SMNVEV (reference sequence). The CDR3 region is CASSLSYRGLHQPQHF. The CDR3 DNA follows: TGTGCCAGCAGTTTATCGTACCGGGGATTGCATCAGCCCCAGCATTTT.

CDR3 in amino acids: CASSPATGGGGLNYGYTF. The CDR3 DNA reads TGTGCCAGCTCACCAGCGACAGGGGGCGGGGGACTCAACTATGGCTACACCTTC. The chain is built from TRBV18 and TRBJ1-2, with 10 bases aligning to TRBD1. CDR1 and CDR2 from the germline V gene are KGHSH and LQKENI. The CDR3 runs 18 residues. The V gene end was trimmed by 2 bases and the J gene end by 2 bases; junction bases not matched to a gene: 11.

In nucleotides, the CDR3 is TGTGCCAGCAGAAAGGGGCAGGGTCAGCCCCAGCATTTT. Its translation is CASRKGQGQPQHF. V and J are TRBV6-5 and TRBJ1-5, with D tentatively TRBD1 (5 bases). Germline CDR1 is MNHEY and CDR2 is SVGAGI. The CDR3 is 13 residues long. Trimming cost V 6 bases and J 6 bases, with 12 bases left between them.

This sequence joins TRBV5-6 and TRBJ1-2, with D possibly being TRBD1 (5 bases). Trimming shortened V by 4 bases and J by 4 bases, and 17 bases separated the two germline ends. The CDR3 loop spans 15 amino acids. The germline V gene has CDR1 SGHDT and CDR2 YYEEEE. CDR3 sequence (DNA): TGTGCCAGCAGCGAAAAAGGGCGGGGGACCTATGGCTACACCTTC. It specifies CASSEKGRGTYGYTF.

The chain recombines TRBV11-3 with TRBJ2-5; maybe TRBD1 (5 bases). Looked up from germline, CDR1 is SGHNT and CDR2 is YENEEA. Trimming left V 5 bases short and J 5 bases short, with 9 bases between. This CDR3 spans 12 amino acids. The CDR3: CASSPGPETQYF. In nucleotides, the CDR3 is TGTGCCAGCAGCCCAGGGCCGGAGACCCAGTACTTC. The full variable domain, with the rest looked up from reference TRBV11-3 and TRBJ2-5, is EAGVVQSPRYKIIEKKQPVAFWCNPISGHNTLYWYLQNLGQGPELLIRYENEEAVDDSQLPKDRFSAERLKGVDSTLKIQPAELGDSAVYLCASSPGPETQYFGPGTRLLVL.

V is TRBV6-5 and J is TRBJ2-7; 7 bases line up with TRBD1. CDR3 length equals 14 residues. After removal of 8 bases from V and 5 bases from J, the junction contained 12 bases not matched to a gene. In germline, CDR1 is MNHEY, CDR2 SVGAGI. This CDR3 reads CASRREGGNDEQYF. CDR3 sequence (DNA): TGTGCCAGCCGTCGAGAAGGGGGCAACGACGAGCAGTACTTC.

This clone was counted only a few times. The chain couples TRBV7-9 to TRBJ1-1; D possibly corresponds to TRBD1 (5 bases). Trimming stripped 1 base from V and 4 bases from J, with 13 bases between. This CDR3 has 15 amino acids. Looked up from germline, CDR1 is SEHNR and CDR2 is FQNEAQ (reference sequence). CDR3 loop: CASSLEGRGGTEAFF. The CDR3 region has the DNA TGTGCCAGCAGCTTAGAGGGACGCGGGGGCACTGAAGCTTTCTTT. The full variable domain, rest sourced from reference TRBV7-9 and TRBJ1-1, is DTGVSQNPRHKITKRGQNVTFRCDPISEHNRLYWYRQTLGQGPEFLTYFQNEAQLEKSRLLSDRFSAERPKGSFSTLEIQRTEQGDSAMYLCASSLEGRGGTEAFFGQGTRLTVV.

The rearrangement links TRBV6-6 to TRBJ1-2; 12 bases agree with TRBD1. Germline loops: CDR1 MNHNY, CDR2 SVGAGI (reference sequence). The V and J ends lost 4 bases and 6 bases, in that order; junction bases with no gene match: 9. The CDR3 runs 16 residues. The CDR3 coding sequence is TGTGCCAGCAGTTTCGCCGGGACAGGGGGCGCAGATGGCTACACCTTC. Translation: CASSFAGTGGADGYTF.

This sequence joins TRBV27 and TRBJ1-3; 10 bases align to TRBD1. Germline V gene lookup returns CDR1 MNHEY and CDR2 SMNVEV (reference sequence). J lost 0 bases, V lost 6 bases, and 20 bases had no gene match. The CDR3 contains 21 residues. The DNA of the CDR3 is TGTGCCAGCAGCCTAACCCGGGACAGGGGTATTCCTAGTTGCTCTGGAAACACCATATATTTT. The encoded protein is CASSLTRDRGIPSCSGNTIYF.

The CDR3 loop reads CASSPRTGQRANIQYF. Here the CDR3 DNA reads TGTGCCAGTAGCCCCCGTACGGGCCAGAGGGCAAACATTCAGTACTTC. The rearrangement joins TRBV19 to TRBJ2-4; D possibly corresponds to TRBD2 (5 bases). CDR3 length equals 16 residues. CDR1 is LNHDA, CDR2 SQIVND, per germline (reference sequence). V was pared by 6 bases and J by 6 bases, with 21 bases between.

The J gene is TRBJ2-5, the V gene TRBV18, with D tentatively TRBD2 (5 bases). Per the germline V gene, CDR1 is KGHSH and CDR2 is LQKENI. The V and J ends lost 1 base and 5 bases respectively, with 8 bases between them. The CDR3 loop spans 13 amino acids. CDR3 loop: CASSPLTRETQYF. The CDR3 nucleotides read TGTGCCAGCTCACCACTAACTAGGGAGACCCAGTACTTC. The full variable domain, its missing parts supplied by reference TRBV18 and TRBJ2-5, is NAGVMQNPRHLVRRRGQEARLRCSPMKGHSHVYWYRQLPEEGLKFMVYLQKENIIDESGMPKERFSAEFPKEGPSILRIQQVVRGDSAAYFCASSPLTRETQYFGPGTRLLVL.

CDR3 DNA: TGCGCCAGCAGCCAAGTCGGAGCAGGGCTCGGGGCCAACGTCCTGACTTTC. This gives the protein CASSQVGAGLGANVLTF. This chain uses TRBV4-3 with TRBJ2-6, with D perhaps matching TRBD1 (5 bases). The CDR3 contains 17 residues. Deletions cut 1 base from V and 4 bases from J, with 14 bases between. Germline CDR1 LGHNA, CDR2 YSLEER.

The chain combines TRBV6-1 with TRBJ1-2, with a possible D match to TRBD1 (6 bases). Trimming removed 4 bases from V and 6 bases from J, with 21 bases in between. Germline V gene lookup returns CDR1 MNHNS and CDR2 SASEGT. CDR3 length: 16 amino acids. CDR3 sequence (DNA): TGTGCCAGCAGTGTCCGGGGGGGGCGTGGGCTAGATGGCTACACCTTC. Its translation is CASSVRGGRGLDGYTF.

The rearrangement links TRBV5-1 to TRBJ1-2; the match to TRBD1 covers 9 bases. The CDR3 has 15 amino acids. CDR1 and CDR2 from the germline V gene are SGHRS and YFSETQ. Trimming cost V 5 bases and J 8 bases; bases outside gene matches: 13. CDR3 sequence reads: CASSSPTQGARGYTF. CDR3 bases: TGCGCCAGCAGTAGCCCGACACAGGGGGCGCGAGGCTACACCTTC.

The rearrangement joins TRBV2 to TRBJ2-5, with 9 bases that match TRBD2. CDR1 SNHLY and CDR2 FYNNEI come from the germline V gene. CDR3 length: 15 amino acids. Trimming cost V 5 bases and J 4 bases; bases outside gene matches: 8. CDR3 region: CASSRTSARGETQYF. For the CDR3, the DNA is TGTGCCAGCAGTCGGACTAGCGCAAGGGGAGAGACCCAGTACTTC.

The rearrangement uses TRBV3-1 (or the pseudogene TRBV3-2) and TRBJ1-2, with no clear D. Between the trimmed V and J ends, which lost 2 bases and 0 bases, there was a span of 10 bases. CDR1 LGHDT and CDR2 YNNKEL come from the germline V gene (reference sequence). The CDR3 is made up of 15 amino acids. The CDR3 protein is CASSQFQVSNYGYTF. CDR3 nucleotides: TGTGCCAGCAGCCAATTTCAGGTCTCTAACTATGGCTACACCTTC.

The chain carries TRBV14 and TRBJ2-1, with 9 bases that match TRBD2. V trimming: 1 base; J trimming: 4 bases; junction bases outside the gene matches: 5. CDR1 is SGHDN, CDR2 FVKESK, per germline. CDR3 length: 16 amino acids. The CDR3 sequence: CASSQGGGGGYNEQFF. CDR3 coding DNA: TGTGCCAGCAGCCAAGGTGGCGGGGGGGGATACAATGAGCAGTTCTTC.

The chain combines TRBV30 with TRBJ1-2; D gene unclear. Germline CDR1 is GTSNPN and CDR2 is SVGIG (reference sequence). V was pared by 2 bases and J by 6 bases, with 13 bases between. The CDR3 covers 13 residues. The CDR3 DNA reads TGTGCCTGGAGTACACAGCTGGTCGATGGCTACACCTTC. It yields the protein CAWSTQLVDGYTF.

This chain links TRBV2 with TRBJ1-5; D might be TRBD1 (6 bases). With 6 bases removed from V and 3 bases from J, the gap between germline ends came to 15 bases. The CDR3 contains 15 residues. From germline, CDR1 is SNHLY and CDR2 FYNNEI. In DNA form, the CDR3 reads TGTGCCAGCAGCTTCGACAGGCACAACAATCAGCCCCAGCATTTT. This gives the protein CASSFDRHNNQPQHF. The complete variable domain, with remaining parts taken from reference TRBV2 and TRBJ1-5, reads EPEVTQTPSHQVTQMGQEVILRCVPISNHLYFYWYRQILGQKVEFLVSFYNNEISEKSEIFDDQFSVERPDGSNFTLKIRSTKLEDSAMYFCASSFDRHNNQPQHFGDGTRLSIL.

The chain recombines TRBV6-5 with TRBJ2-3, with D uncertain. Trimming stripped 7 bases from V and 2 bases from J, with 10 bases between. The CDR3 is 13 residues long. Looked up from germline, CDR1 is MNHEY and CDR2 is SVGAGI. This chain's CDR3 is CASTKLLTDTQYF. CDR3 nucleotide sequence: TGTGCCAGCACGAAGCTACTCACAGATACGCAGTATTTT.

This clone came up a few times. Different DNA sequences within this sample yield the same CDR3. This chain links TRBV19 with TRBJ1-5, with TRBD1 matching over 7 bases. The CDR3 is made up of 14 amino acids. J lost 2 bases, V lost 4 bases, and 2 bases had no gene match. Germline V lookup: CDR1 LNHDA, CDR2 SQIVND (reference sequence). The CDR3 DNA reads TGTGCCAGTAGTACCGACAGGGGCAATCAGCCCCAGCATTTT. This gives the protein CASSTDRGNQPQHF.

This clone has just a few counts. The rearrangement joins TRBV27 to TRBJ1-6; possible D gene TRBD1, 5 bases. Germline CDR1 and CDR2: MNHEY and SMNVEV (reference sequence). The CDR3 runs 19 residues. Between the trimmed V and J ends, which lost 6 bases and 1 base, there was a span of 22 bases. CDR3 DNA sequence: TGTGCCAGCAGACCGCTCGGGAGGGGTCCTGAATCCTATAATTCACCCCTCCACTTT. It is translated as CASRPLGRGPESYNSPLHF.

This rearrangement joins TRBV5-4 to TRBJ2-2; 7 bases fit TRBD2. Germline CDR1 SGHNT, CDR2 YYREEE (reference sequence). CDR3 length: 15 residues. The V segment lost 1 base and the J segment 7 bases; nucleotides outside the gene matches: 7. The CDR3 bases are TGTGCCAGCAGCTTGTTTCGCAGGGAGGGCGGGGAGCTGTTTTTT. This translates into CASSLFRREGGELFF.

A few counts support this clone. The chain employs TRBV30 and TRBJ1-1; D might be TRBD1 (5 bases). V was clipped by 3 bases and J by 0 bases, with 11 bases between them. Germline CDR1 is GTSNPN and CDR2 is SVGIG (reference sequence). This CDR3 region has 14 residues. The CDR3: CAWRPRQMNTEAFF. In DNA form, the CDR3 reads TGTGCCTGGAGGCCCCGACAGATGAACACTGAAGCTTTCTTT. The variable domain in full, completed from reference TRBV30 and TRBJ1-1, reads SQTIHQWPATLVQPVGSPLSLECTVEGTSNPNLYWYRQAAGRGLQLLFYSVGIGQISSEVPQNLSASRPQDRQFILSSKKLLLSDSGFYLCAWRPRQMNTEAFFGQGTRLTVV.

The chain has TRBV24-1 and TRBJ2-3; 9 positions match TRBD1. The V gene's germline CDR1 is KGHDR and CDR2 SFDVKD. The V and J ends lost 3 bases and 6 bases, in that order; junction bases with no gene match: 6. This CDR3 comprises 15 residues. The CDR3 bases are TGTGCCACCAGTGATCCAATCGACAGGGGGGATACGCAGTATTTT. Its protein product is CATSDPIDRGDTQYF.

The chain has TRBV2 and TRBJ2-7; D is undetermined. Per the germline V gene, CDR1 is SNHLY and CDR2 is FYNNEI. There are 15 residues in the CDR3. V was trimmed by 6 bases and J by 4 bases, leaving 19 bases between them. CDR3 DNA sequence: TGTGCCAGCAGACTAAGACCCCAACCGGGTTACGAGCAGTACTTC. Translating it yields CASRLRPQPGYEQYF.

V is TRBV2 and J is TRBJ2-3; unclear D gene. The V gene's germline CDR1 is SNHLY and CDR2 FYNNEI. This CDR3 is 11 amino acids long. The V and J ends lost 6 bases and 5 bases respectively, with 6 bases between them. The CDR3 loop is CASSIQDTQYF. CDR3 DNA sequence: TGTGCCAGCAGCATTCAAGATACGCAGTATTTT.